This is a list of T cell receptor beta chains from one sample in a study of blood T cell repertoires in COVID-19. Assay: immunoSEQ multiplex PCR; the TCRdb copy retains only in-frame clones and omits some. The sample yields under 300,000 clones, about three quarters seen once. Sequences were obtained from peripheral blood. All receptors come from a woman of 80 years or more with acute or convalescent COVID-19. CDR3s include the opening cysteine and the closing phenylalanine or tryptophan. The D gene is left open where the match is weak. The size of a clone is reported for some rows only, either as once, few or many, or as a class for expanded clones.

>TRBV7-9|TRBD2|TRBJ2-2|few
CASSLSGGTGELFF
TGTGCCAGCAGCTTATCGGGGGGCACCGGGGAGCTGTTTTTT
>TRBV7-2|TRBD2|TRBJ2-1|few
CASRLAGGPTNNEQFF
TGTGCCAGCAGATTAGCGGGGGGGCCGACGAACAATGAGCAGTTCTTC
>TRBV10-3|TRBD2|TRBJ2-1|-
CAISAGTTLTDEQFF
TGTGCCATCAGTGCCGGGACTACTCTGACCGATGAGCAGTTCTTC
>TRBV6-5|TRBD1|TRBJ2-5|few
CASSYSTGEKTQYF
TGTGCCAGCAGTTACTCGACAGGGGAAAAGACCCAGTACTTC
>TRBV7-8|-|TRBJ1-5|few
CASSFGGQPQHF
TGTGCCAGCAGCTTCGGAGGACAGCCCCAGCATTTT
>TRBV6-6|TRBD1|TRBJ1-3|-
CASSYSRGLGNTIYF
TGTGCCAGCAGTTACTCCAGGGGGCTTGGAAACACCATATATTTT
>TRBV5-6|TRBD1|TRBJ2-4|-
CASSTTTGGARLSIQYF
TGTGCCAGCAGCACCACGACAGGGGGCGCAAGGTTAAGCATTCAGTACTTC
>TRBV18|-|TRBJ2-5|-
CASSRKGVGETQYF
TGTGCCAGCTCACGTAAGGGAGTAGGGGAGACCCAGTACTTC
>TRBV7-2|-|TRBJ1-5|-
CASSPSSLGGNQPQHF
TGTGCCAGCAGCCCTAGTAGTTTAGGTGGGAATCAGCCCCAGCATTTT
>TRBV7-2|-|TRBJ2-7|once
CASSLDQGTYEQYF
TGTGCCAGCAGCTTAGACCAGGGGACCTACGAGCAGTACTTC
>TRBV2|TRBD1|TRBJ1-2|-
CAISGTGPFYGYTF
TGTGCCATTAGTGGGACAGGACCCTTCTATGGCTACACCTTC
>TRBV5-1|TRBD2|TRBJ2-3|-
CASSLVGTSGSTDTQYF
TGCGCCAGCAGCTTGGTTGGGACTAGCGGGAGTACAGATACGCAGTATTTT
>TRBV18|TRBD1|TRBJ1-1|-
CASSETGLAEAFF
TGTGCCAGCTCAGAGACAGGGCTGGCTGAAGCTTTCTTT
>TRBV7-9|TRBD2|TRBJ2-7|-
CASSSGRAEEQYF
TGTGCCAGCAGCTCAGGGAGGGCGGAGGAGCAGTACTTC
>TRBV7-9|TRBD2|TRBJ2-1|-
CASSSLAGRLTYNEQFF
TGTGCCAGCAGCTCACTAGCGGGGCGACTTACATACAATGAGCAGTTCTTC
>TRBV29-1|TRBD1|TRBJ2-6|-
CSVQGDVGANVLTF
TGCAGCGTACAGGGGGATGTGGGGGCCAACGTCCTGACTTTC
>TRBV19|TRBD2|TRBJ2-1|once
CASSIAAGERNEQFF
TGTGCCAGTAGTATAGCGGCGGGAGAGAGGAATGAGCAGTTCTTC
>TRBV6-5|-|TRBJ1-1|-
CASPQQGNTEAFF
TGTGCCAGCCCACAACAGGGGAACACTGAAGCTTTCTTT
>TRBV28|-|TRBJ1-2|-
CASSLIQLSHHTF
TGTGCCAGCAGTTTAATACAGCTTTCCCATCACACCTTC
>TRBV27|-|TRBJ1-2|once
CASSSLRAQDYGYTF
TGTGCCAGCAGTTCCCTCAGGGCCCAGGACTATGGCTACACCTTC
>TRBV28|-|TRBJ1-6|few
CASSPRGSSYNSPLHF
TGTGCCAGCAGCCCTAGAGGATCCTCCTATAATTCACCCCTCCACTTT
>TRBV3-1/TRBV3-2|TRBD1|TRBJ1-1|-
CASSQGRQGANTEAFF
TGTGCCAGCAGCCAAGGTCGACAGGGAGCGAACACTGAAGCTTTCTTT
>TRBV7-9|TRBD1|TRBJ1-5|-
CASSRDRNQPQHF
TGTGCCAGCAGCCGGGACAGAAATCAGCCCCAGCATTTT
>TRBV6-2/TRBV6-3|TRBD1|TRBJ2-1|few
CASRRRQGIVANEQFF
TGTGCCAGCCGCCGTCGACAGGGAATAGTGGCTAATGAGCAGTTCTTC
>TRBV2|TRBD1|TRBJ2-7|-
CASSGGTGAHEQYF
TGTGCCAGCAGTGGGGGGACAGGGGCCCACGAGCAGTACTTC